A single sample is the source of the 28 T cell receptor beta chains below, sequenced in a study of CD4+ T cells in melanoma. Profiling relied on immunoSEQ multiplex PCR, and the TCRdb table lists in-frame clones only, not all of them. The profile shows about 120,000 clones, 80% to 95% of them singletons. Sequenced input: peripheral blood. The receptors shown here come from a human donor with melanoma.

This chain links TRBV11-2 with TRBJ2-2, with 7 bases identical to TRBD2. Germline values: CDR1 SGHAT, CDR2 FQNNGV. The CDR3 loop spans 14 amino acids. Germline trimming cut 8 bases from V and 4 bases from J; bases unmatched to any gene: 7. In nucleotides, the CDR3 is TGTGCCAGCGCCGGGAGGCGTAGCACCGGGGAGCTGTTTTTT. Amino acids: CASAGRRSTGELFF.

The CDR3 here is CASSLTLAESYNEQFF. Here the CDR3 DNA reads TGTGCCAGCAGCTTAACATTAGCGGAATCCTACAATGAGCAGTTCTTC. V is TRBV7-7 and J is TRBJ2-1; possible D gene TRBD2, 6 bases. Trimming left V 2 bases short and J 1 base short, with 12 bases between. CDR1 SSHAT and CDR2 FNYEAQ come from the germline V gene (reference sequence). The CDR3 runs to 16 residues.

The chain couples TRBV5-4 to TRBJ2-7, with D unclear. Germline V lookup: CDR1 SGHNT, CDR2 YYREEE (reference sequence). The germline V and J ends were trimmed by 0 bases and 3 bases, with 10 bases remaining between them. This CDR3 has 14 residues. CDR3 nucleotides: TGTGCCAGCAGCTTGGAGTACGGTAGCTACGAGCAGTACTTC. Its protein is CASSLEYGSYEQYF. Combining the CDR3 with reference TRBV5-4 and TRBJ2-7 gives the whole variable domain ETGVTQSPTHLIKTRGQQVTLRCSSQSGHNTVSWYQQALGQGPQFIFQYYREEENGRGNFPPRFSGLQFPNYSSELNVNALELDDSALYLCASSLEYGSYEQYFGPGTRLTVT.

DNA of the CDR3: TGCGCCAGCAGCTTGCAGGTCGGTAGCTCCTACGAGCAGTACTTC. Its translation is CASSLQVGSSYEQYF. The V call is TRBV5-1, the J call TRBJ2-7; D unclear. With 1 base removed from V and 0 bases from J, the gap between germline ends came to 11 bases. The V gene's germline CDR1 is SGHRS and CDR2 YFSETQ. CDR3 length equals 15 residues. The whole variable domain, remainder taken from reference TRBV5-1 and TRBJ2-7, is KAGVTQTPRYLIKTRGQQVTLSCSPISGHRSVSWYQQTPGQGLQFLFEYFSETQRNKGNFPGRFSGRQFSNSRSEMNVSTLELGDSALYLCASSLQVGSSYEQYFGPGTRLTVT.

The CDR3 region has the DNA TGTGCCAGCAGTTACGGTCAGGGGCCCTCCTACGAGCAGTACTTC. It is translated as CASSYGQGPSYEQYF. The rearrangement links TRBV6-5 to TRBJ2-7, with D possibly TRBD1 on 6 matching bases. There are 15 residues in the CDR3. V was pared by 2 bases and J by 0 bases, with 11 bases between. In germline, CDR1 is MNHEY, CDR2 SVGAGI.

The chain carries TRBV7-6 and TRBJ1-5; D gene uncertain. Germline V gene lookup returns CDR1 SGHVS and CDR2 FNYEAQ. Deletions cut 5 bases from V and 0 bases from J, with 5 bases between. The CDR3 runs 13 residues. CDR3 sequence: CASSRYSNQPQHF. DNA of the CDR3: TGTGCCAGCAGCCGCTATAGCAATCAGCCCCAGCATTTT.

This sequence joins TRBV5-5 and TRBJ2-2; either TRBD1 or TRBD2 may fit D (5 bases each). CDR1 is SGHKS and CDR2 is YYEKEE in the germline V gene (reference sequence). Trimming cost V 4 bases and J 1 base, with 14 bases left between them. The CDR3 has 16 amino acids. CDR3 residues: CASSPTGTVNTGELFF. In nucleotides, the CDR3 is TGTGCCAGCAGCCCAACCGGGACGGTGAACACCGGGGAGCTGTTTTTT. The full variable domain, rest sourced from reference TRBV5-5 and TRBJ2-2, is DAGVTQSPTHLIKTRGQQVTLRCSPISGHKSVSWYQQVLGQGPQFIFQYYEKEERGRGNFPDRFSARQFPNYSSELNVNALLLGDSALYLCASSPTGTVNTGELFFGEGSRLTVL.

The chain couples TRBV19 to TRBJ2-5; 7 positions agree with TRBD1. Trimming removed 5 bases from V and 1 base from J; junction bases left unmatched: 7. This CDR3 comprises 15 residues. Per the germline V gene, CDR1 is LNHDA and CDR2 is SQIVND (reference sequence). The CDR3 protein is CASSYFGQAQETQYF. The CDR3 DNA follows: TGTGCCAGTAGTTATTTCGGACAGGCCCAAGAGACCCAGTACTTC.

The gene calls are TRBV6-6 and TRBJ1-1; no clear D. Trimming cost V 0 bases and J 1 base, with 6 bases left between them. Germline CDR1 and CDR2: MNHNY and SVGAGI (reference sequence). The CDR3 contains 14 residues. The CDR3: CASSYSIRNTEAFF. CDR3 coding DNA: TGTGCCAGCAGTTACTCGATCAGGAACACTGAAGCTTTCTTT.

With regard to this clone: Sequence at one end of the junction differs from germline and may be a read error. The chain combines TRBV11-3 with TRBJ1-1, with TRBD1 as a possible D gene (5 bases). The CDR3 has 15 residues. Germline V CDR1 and CDR2: SGHNT, YENEEA. The CDR3 region is CASNLPARVGTEAFF. CDR3 in DNA: TGTGCCAGCAACTTACCGGCCAGGGTCGGTACTGAAGCTTTCTTT.

The V call is TRBV11-2, the J call TRBJ2-2; D gene uncertain. This CDR3 has 11 residues. Trimming stripped 4 bases from V and 8 bases from J, with 5 bases between. The germline V gene has CDR1 SGHAT and CDR2 FQNNGV. The chain's CDR3 is CASSSNGELFF. DNA for the CDR3: TGTGCCAGCAGCTCCAATGGGGAGCTGTTTTTT.

This chain connects TRBV9 to TRBJ2-3; D gene uncertain. The CDR3 extends over 12 amino acids. Trimming left V 0 bases short and J 4 bases short, with 3 bases between. The V gene's germline CDR1 is SGDLS and CDR2 YYNGEE. CDR3 sequence (DNA): TGTGCCAGCAGCGTAGTTTCAGATACGCAGTATTTT. Translating gives CASSVVSDTQYF. Complete variable domain (other parts from reference TRBV9 and TRBJ2-3): DSGVTQTPKHLITATGQRVTLRCSPRSGDLSVYWYQQSLDQGLQFLIQYYNGEERAKGNILERFSAQQFPDLHSELNLSSLELGDSALYFCASSVVSDTQYFGPGTRLTVL.

V gene TRBV2 combines with J gene TRBJ1-2, with D hard to call. V shed 4 bases and J shed 5 bases, with 14 bases lying between them. Germline V gives CDR1 SNHLY, CDR2 FYNNEI. This CDR3 is 14 amino acids long. The CDR3 loop reads CASSAERVSYGYTF. The DNA for the CDR3 is TGTGCCAGCAGTGCAGAGCGGGTATCTTATGGCTACACCTTC.

CDR3 sequence reads: CASSLEGTSVYEQYF. The CDR3 DNA reads as TGTGCCAGCAGCTTAGAAGGGACTAGCGTATACGAGCAGTACTTC. This sequence joins TRBV7-2 and TRBJ2-7; 10 bases fit TRBD2. The V gene's germline CDR1 is SGHTA and CDR2 FQGNSA. This CDR3 has 15 amino acids. The J segment lost 4 bases and the V segment lost 1 base, leaving 4 bases of the junction unmatched.

The chain has TRBV7-7 and TRBJ1-4; the D gene is possibly TRBD1 (6 bases). The CDR3 is made up of 15 amino acids. V was clipped by 5 bases and J by 0 bases, with 10 bases between them. Germline CDR1 SSHAT, CDR2 FNYEAQ (reference sequence). CDR3 in DNA: TGTGCCAGCAGCGGGGGCGTTGCAACTAATGAAAAACTGTTTTTT. Translated: CASSGGVATNEKLFF. The whole variable domain, remainder taken from reference TRBV7-7 and TRBJ1-4, is GAGVSQSPRYKVTKRGQDVTLRCDPISSHATLYWYQQALGQGPEFLTYFNYEAQPDKSGLPSDRFSAERPEGSISTLTIQRTEQRDSAMYRCASSGGVATNEKLFFGSGTQLSVL.

J is TRBJ2-1 and V is TRBV2; TRBD2 might be the D (6 bases). The CDR3 loop spans 18 amino acids. V lost 2 bases and J 1 base, leaving 18 bases between the germline ends. CDR1 and CDR2 (germline): SNHLY, FYNNEI. This chain's CDR3 is CASSEIPGGERSYNEQFF. CDR3 bases: TGTGCCAGCAGTGAAATTCCTGGCGGGGAGAGATCCTACAATGAGCAGTTCTTC.

This chain uses TRBV5-1 with TRBJ2-7; D ambiguous. The CDR3 is 15 amino acids. Trimming left V 0 bases short and J 2 bases short, with 12 bases between. Germline V gene lookup returns CDR1 SGHRS and CDR2 YFSETQ. The CDR3 here is CASSLEAEKAYEQYF. CDR3 nucleotide sequence: TGCGCCAGCAGCTTGGAGGCGGAGAAAGCCTACGAGCAGTACTTC.

This chain connects TRBV7-6 to TRBJ1-1; no firm D call. The CDR3 totals 13 residues. Looked up from germline, CDR1 is SGHVS and CDR2 is FNYEAQ. V was trimmed by 4 bases and J by 4 bases, leaving 10 bases between them. This chain's CDR3 is CASSSPGTTEAFF. DNA of the CDR3: TGTGCCAGCAGCTCTCCAGGTACCACTGAAGCTTTCTTT.

This chain connects TRBV4-1 to TRBJ2-1; D ambiguous. V was trimmed by 6 bases and J by 7 bases, leaving 16 bases between them. This CDR3 is built from 14 residues. CDR1 is MGHRA, CDR2 YSYEKL, per germline. This CDR3 reads CASRRAVALNEQFF. The CDR3 DNA is TGCGCCAGCAGGAGAGCTGTTGCTTTGAATGAGCAGTTCTTC.

The chain combines TRBV9 with TRBJ2-7, with TRBD2 as a possible D gene (5 bases). The CDR3 consists of 13 residues. Trimming took 2 bases from V and 6 from J, leaving 12 bases between them. Germline loops: CDR1 SGDLS, CDR2 YYNGEE. Written as DNA, the CDR3 is TGTGCCAGCAGCGTTACGGGTGAGGGCGAGCAGTACTTC. Residues: CASSVTGEGEQYF.

The chain carries TRBV14 and TRBJ1-2; 10 bases fit TRBD1. This CDR3 is 15 amino acids long. V dropped 3 bases and J dropped 4; count of bases not matched to a gene: 5. Germline V CDR1 and CDR2: SGHDN, FVKESK. CDR3: CASSQTGGRVYGYTF. CDR3 coding DNA: TGTGCCAGCAGCCAGACAGGGGGCCGTGTCTATGGCTACACCTTC.

The J gene is TRBJ2-5, the V gene TRBV6-1; D assignment may be TRBD1 or TRBD2 (5 bases each). V dropped 10 bases and J dropped 7 bases, with 22 bases sitting between them. CDR1 and CDR2 from the germline V gene are MNHNS and SASEGT. The CDR3 sequence is 14 residues long. Here the CDR3 reads CATSLKNLGATQYF. The CDR3 bases are TGTGCCACCTCGCTCAAGAACCTCGGGGCGACCCAGTACTTC.

The chain recombines TRBV7-2 with TRBJ2-1; D may be TRBD2 (5 bases). The V end lost 2 bases, the J end lost 6 bases, and 11 bases lay between the germline ends. The length of the CDR3 is 14 residues. Germline assignment: CDR1 SGHTA and CDR2 FQGNSA. The CDR3 region has the DNA TGTGCCAGCAGCTTACGAAGAGGGTTCAATGAGCAGTTCTTC. Protein sequence: CASSLRRGFNEQFF.

This clone was counted once. The chain uses TRBV7-3 and TRBJ2-2, with D unclear. This CDR3 is built from 13 residues. The V gene's germline CDR1 is SGHTA and CDR2 FQGTGA. The ends were cut back, 3 bases at V and 7 bases at J, with 9 bases in the middle. The CDR3 DNA sequence: TGTGCCAGCAGCTTCTCCGAGGTCGGGGAGCTGTTTTTT. This sequence encodes CASSFSEVGELFF.

The rearrangement joins TRBV4-1 to TRBJ2-2, with TRBD2 as a possible D gene (5 bases). Trimming shortened V by 0 bases and J by 3 bases, and 14 bases separated the two germline ends. The CDR3 loop spans 17 amino acids. Germline V gene data show CDR1 as MGHRA and CDR2 as YSYEKL. The CDR3 DNA sequence: TGCGCCAGCAGCCAAGAACCAAGGACTCACTACACCGGGGAGCTGTTTTTT. This translates into CASSQEPRTHYTGELFF.

This chain uses TRBV11-2 with TRBJ1-2; TRBD1 might be the D (5 bases). Germline V lookup: CDR1 SGHAT, CDR2 FQNNGV. The CDR3 length is 15 residues. The V gene lost 1 base and the J gene lost 8 bases, with 17 bases spanning the gap. This CDR3 is CASSLAGQGREGYTF. In DNA, the CDR3 is TGTGCCAGCAGCTTAGCGGGGCAAGGTAGAGAAGGCTACACCTTC.

This clone appeared a few times. The chain carries TRBV4-1 and TRBJ2-4; TRBD2 agrees at 12 bases. The CDR3 loop spans 19 amino acids. CDR1 and CDR2 (germline): MGHRA, YSYEKL. The V gene end was trimmed by 0 bases and the J gene end by 0 bases; junction bases not matched to a gene: 6. The CDR3 here is CASSQDLAGGRKAKNIQYF. Written as DNA, the CDR3 is TGCGCCAGCAGCCAAGATCTAGCGGGGGGGCGAAAAGCCAAAAACATTCAGTACTTC.

The chain employs TRBV28 and TRBJ2-7; maybe TRBD1 (5 bases). The CDR3 is 13 amino acids. Trimming took off 5 bases at V and 5 bases at J, with 13 bases between the two ends. CDR1 is MDHEN and CDR2 is SYDVKM in the germline V gene. The CDR3 spells CASSRDSNDEQYF. In DNA form, the CDR3 reads TGTGCCAGCAGTCGAGACAGTAATGACGAGCAGTACTTC.